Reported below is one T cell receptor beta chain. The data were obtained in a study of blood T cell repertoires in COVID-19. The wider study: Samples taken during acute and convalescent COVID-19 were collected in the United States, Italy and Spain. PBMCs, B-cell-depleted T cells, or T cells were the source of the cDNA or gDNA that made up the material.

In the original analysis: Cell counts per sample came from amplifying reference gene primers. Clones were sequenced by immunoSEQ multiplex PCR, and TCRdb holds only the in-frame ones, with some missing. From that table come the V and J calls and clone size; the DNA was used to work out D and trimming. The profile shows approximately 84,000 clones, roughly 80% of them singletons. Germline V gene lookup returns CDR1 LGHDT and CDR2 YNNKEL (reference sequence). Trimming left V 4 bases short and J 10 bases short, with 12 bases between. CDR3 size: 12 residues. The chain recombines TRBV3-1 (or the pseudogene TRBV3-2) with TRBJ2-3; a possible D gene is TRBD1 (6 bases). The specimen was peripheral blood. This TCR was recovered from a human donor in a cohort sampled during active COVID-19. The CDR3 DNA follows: TGTGCCAGCAGCCCCGACAGGCTCGCGCAGTATTTT. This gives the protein CASSPDRLAQYF.